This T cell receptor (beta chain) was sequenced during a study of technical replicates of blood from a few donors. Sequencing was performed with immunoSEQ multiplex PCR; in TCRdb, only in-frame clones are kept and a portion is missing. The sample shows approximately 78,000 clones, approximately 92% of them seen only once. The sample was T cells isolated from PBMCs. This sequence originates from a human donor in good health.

The CDR3 sequence: CSVVAGGAGELFF. CDR3 nucleotide sequence: TGCAGCGTTGTTGCAGGGGGAGCCGGGGAGCTGTTTTTT. The genes are TRBV29-1 and TRBJ2-2, with 7 bases that match TRBD1. Germline V lookup: CDR1 SQVTM, CDR2 ANQGSEA. The CDR3 is 13 amino acids. The V segment lost 4 bases and the J segment 6 bases; nucleotides outside the gene matches: 5.